The entry below gives a single T cell receptor beta chain sequence along with its context. Its target is not known. The sample originates from a study of Ad26.COV2.S vaccination and SARS-CoV-2 variants. Study details: This donor came from the COV1001 trial of Ad26.COV2.S.

Study-wide points: Vaccine recipients and placebo recipients showed similar non-spike TCR breadth.

CDR3 length equals 19 residues. The V and J ends lost 4 bases and 8 bases respectively, with 27 bases between them. Germline CDR1 reads SEHNR; CDR2 reads FQNEAQ (reference sequence). TCRdb's copy holds only in-frame clones and misses some; the assay was immunoSEQ multiplex PCR. The sample has 430,000 or so clones, 85% to 90% seen once. As for treatment: about 20 received Ad26.COV2.S at low or high dose, single or two shots; roughly five received placebo; per-sample allocation not given. Day 63 after the first injection of vaccine or placebo was the sampling time. This specimen was peripheral blood, taken in a trial of Ad26.COV2.S vaccine versus placebo. This receptor was taken from a person aged 18-65 years who received the Ad26.COV2.S COVID-19 vaccine or a placebo. The rearrangement joins TRBV7-9 to TRBJ1-6; possibly TRBD1 for D (5 bases). In DNA, the CDR3 is TGTGCCAGCAGCTATAGAAAGGGTAGGACAATGGGGATGGATTCACCCCTCCACTTT. Protein product: CASSYRKGRTMGMDSPLHF.